This TCR beta chain was retrieved from a study of blood T cell repertoires in COVID-19. Background on the study: Samples representing acute and convalescent COVID-19 were sourced from the United States, Italy and Spain. The cDNA or gDNA used as material had been derived from T cells, B-cell-depleted T cells, or PBMCs.

In the original analysis: Estimates of nucleated cell counts were drawn from the amplification of reference gene primers. The data were produced by immunoSEQ multiplex PCR, yet TCRdb's version contains in-frame clones alone and is incomplete. From that table come the V and J calls and clone size; the DNA was used to work out D and trimming. The sample has 200,000 to 250,000 clones, roughly 82% seen once. Germline V gene lookup returns CDR1 MNHEY and CDR2 SMNVEV (reference sequence). Trimming shortened V by 8 bases and J by 4 bases, and 6 bases separated the two germline ends. The CDR3 is 11 residues long.

Source material: peripheral blood. The sequence was obtained from a woman aged 40 to 50 with acute or convalescent COVID-19. The J gene is TRBJ1-3, the V gene TRBV27; no clear D. CDR3 coding DNA: TGTGCCAGCGGAGAGGGAAACACCATATATTTT. Translated: CASGEGNTIYF.